This T cell receptor beta chain was documented in a study of patients and donors after allogeneic stem cell transplantation. TCRdb re-derived calls from the RT-PCR reads in MiXCR, one entry per CDR3 protein. The sample yields 390,000 or so distinct CDR3 sequences, approximately 16% seen once. The CDR3 totals 14 residues. Germline V CDR1 and CDR2: MNHEY, SMNVEV (reference sequence). V lost 4 bases and J lost 2; bases outside the gene matches: 4. The material sequenced was blood, either unsorted or a sorted T cell fraction (not recorded which). This clonotype was sampled from a human donor who was either an allogeneic HSCT recipient or a stem cell or donor lymphocyte infusion donor (not recorded which). It is not recorded whose cells these are; they may come from a transplant donor. The rearrangement joins TRBV27 to TRBJ1-2, with 7 bases matching TRBD1. The CDR3 coding sequence is TGTGCCAGCAGTTCCACAGGGGTCAACTATGGCTACACCTTC. It translates to CASSSTGVNYGYTF.